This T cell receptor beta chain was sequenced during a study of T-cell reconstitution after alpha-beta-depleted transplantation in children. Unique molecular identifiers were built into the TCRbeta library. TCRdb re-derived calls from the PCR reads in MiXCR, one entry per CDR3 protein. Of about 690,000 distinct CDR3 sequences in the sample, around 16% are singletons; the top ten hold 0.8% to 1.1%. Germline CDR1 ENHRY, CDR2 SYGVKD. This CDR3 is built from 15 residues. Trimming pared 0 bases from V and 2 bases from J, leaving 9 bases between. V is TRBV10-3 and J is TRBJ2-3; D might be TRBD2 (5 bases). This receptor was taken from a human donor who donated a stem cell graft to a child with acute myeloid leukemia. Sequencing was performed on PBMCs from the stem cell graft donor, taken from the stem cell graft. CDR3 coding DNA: TGTGCCATCAGTGAGTCGCCCGGGATCACAGATACGCAGTATTTT. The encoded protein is CAISESPGITDTQYF.